The 25 T cell receptor beta chains listed next were all sequenced from one sample in a study of CD8 T cells in Susac syndrome. Reverse transcription of about 0.5 to 1 ug RNA was performed with random hexamers. In TCRdb, the immunoSEQ multiplex PCR reads were re-called with MiXCR into one record per CDR3 protein. Counted here are a few hundred thousand distinct CDR3 sequences, approximately 89% occurring once; the ten biggest clones make up about 0.12%. Sequencing was performed on CD8+ T cells from PBMCs. The receptors come from a human donor with multiple sclerosis.

The V call is TRBV30, the J call TRBJ2-5; no reliable D call. Germline V gene data show CDR1 as GTSNPN and CDR2 as SVGIG (reference sequence). V was pared by 0 bases and J by 0 bases, with 14 bases between. This CDR3 has 16 amino acids. The CDR3 spells CAWSVSDGRYQETQYF. CDR3 nucleotides: TGTGCCTGGAGTGTTTCGGACGGCCGGTACCAAGAGACCCAGTACTTC.

The CDR3 DNA follows: TGTGCCACCAGTGGAGACGGTGAGCAGTTCTTC. Translating gives CATSGDGEQFF. This sequence joins TRBV24-1 and TRBJ2-1; D remains unclear. The length of the CDR3 is 11 residues. With 5 bases removed from V and 9 bases from J, the gap between germline ends came to 7 bases. Germline V CDR1 and CDR2: KGHDR, SFDVKD.

This clonotype showed up just once. The chain links TRBV27 to TRBJ2-7; 7 positions agree with TRBD1. The V gene's germline CDR1 is MNHEY and CDR2 SMNVEV (reference sequence). The CDR3 is made up of 11 amino acids. The ends lost 4 bases at V and 7 bases at J; junction bases unmatched: 1. CDR3 amino acids: CASSWGQEQYF. DNA of the CDR3: TGTGCCAGCAGTTGGGGACAGGAGCAGTACTTC.

The chain couples TRBV4-2 to TRBJ2-3; D is ambiguous. The germline CDR1 and CDR2 sequences are LGHNA and YNFKEQ. CDR3 length: 15 residues. V gave up 7 bases and J gave up 2 bases, with 16 bases separating them. This chain's CDR3 is CASTNARTSTDTQYF. CDR3 coding DNA: TGTGCCAGCACTAACGCTAGGACGTCCACAGATACGCAGTATTTT.

The CDR3 sequence: CASSLGTNYEQYF. The DNA for the CDR3 is TGCGCCAGCAGCCTTGGGACTAACTACGAGCAGTACTTC. V is TRBV4-1 and J is TRBJ2-7; 7 bases agree with TRBD2. Germline trimming cut 4 bases from V and 3 bases from J; bases unmatched to any gene: 3. This CDR3 comprises 13 residues. Per germline, CDR1 MGHRA and CDR2 YSYEKL.

The chain combines TRBV20-1 with TRBJ1-5; 7 bases align to TRBD1. Germline V gene data show CDR1 as DFQATT and CDR2 as SNEGSKA (reference sequence). The CDR3 is 14 residues long. The trim removed 3 bases at V and 9 bases at J, leaving 11 bases unmatched. The CDR3 coding sequence is TGCAGTGCTAGTTTCCAGGGGGGTGTAGGGCCCCAGCATTTT. It translates to CSASFQGGVGPQHF.

V gene TRBV2 combines with J gene TRBJ1-1; no definite D call. V lost 6 bases and J 5 bases, leaving 13 bases between the germline ends. CDR1 SNHLY and CDR2 FYNNEI come from the germline V gene. There are 13 residues in the CDR3. The CDR3 nucleotides read TGTGCCAGCAGCTCAACAGTGTATACTGAAGCTTTCTTT. Its protein product is CASSSTVYTEAFF.

The gene calls are TRBV30 and TRBJ2-1; tentative D call: TRBD2 (6 bases). The germline V and J ends were trimmed by 3 bases and 0 bases, with 15 bases remaining between them. This CDR3 is 16 amino acids long. Per the germline V gene, CDR1 is GTSNPN and CDR2 is SVGIG (reference sequence). CDR3 amino acids: CAWREGAGYSYNEQFF. The CDR3 DNA follows: TGTGCCTGGAGGGAGGGAGCGGGTTACTCCTACAATGAGCAGTTCTTC.

CDR3 protein: CASRAGTGGNYGYTF. In nucleotides, the CDR3 is TGTGCCAGCAGGGCCGGGACAGGGGGAAACTATGGCTACACCTTC. This chain uses TRBV2 with TRBJ1-2; TRBD1 matches at 11 bases. Trimming cost V 6 bases and J 2 bases; bases outside gene matches: 5. The germline CDR1 and CDR2 sequences are SNHLY and FYNNEI. This CDR3 is 15 amino acids long.

Only a few counts were recorded for this clonotype. The rearrangement links TRBV12-3 or TRBV12-4 to TRBJ2-3; 7 nucleotides align to TRBD2. CDR3 length: 15 amino acids. The ends lost 6 bases at V and 6 bases at J; junction bases unmatched: 12. The CDR3 protein is CASRTLAGGPDTQYF. The CDR3 DNA follows: TGTGCCAGCAGGACATTAGCGGGCGGTCCGGATACGCAGTATTTT.

This chain links TRBV12-3 or TRBV12-4 with TRBJ2-7; weak D call: TRBD1 (6 bases). Trimming left V 9 bases short and J 0 bases short, with 12 bases between. CDR3 length: 13 amino acids. CDR3 in amino acids: CASRRGSSYEQYF. CDR3 DNA: TGTGCCAGTAGAAGGGGGAGCTCCTACGAGCAGTACTTC.

V usage is TRBV10-2 and J usage is TRBJ1-5; 12 bases agree with TRBD1. V lost 5 bases to trimming and J lost 7 bases; unmatched junction nucleotides: 6. This CDR3 contains 15 residues. Germline V gives CDR1 WSHSY, CDR2 SAAADI. The CDR3 DNA is TGCGCCAGCAGTCCCGGGACAGGGGGCGCCCAGCCCCAGCATTTT. It yields the protein CASSPGTGGAQPQHF.

This clonotype was detected only a few times. The DNA of the CDR3 is TGTGCCAGCAGCCAGGGACAGGGGTACTACGAGCAGTACTTC. It is translated as CASSQGQGYYEQYF. The rearrangement joins TRBV14 to TRBJ2-7; TRBD1 aligns across 10 bases. The V segment lost 3 bases and the J segment 3 bases; nucleotides outside the gene matches: 2. The CDR3 is 14 residues long. Germline V gene data show CDR1 as SGHDN and CDR2 as FVKESK.

This clonotype was seen just once. The chain has TRBV14 and TRBJ2-7, with D perhaps given as TRBD1 or TRBD2 (6 bases each). The germline V gene has CDR1 SGHDN and CDR2 FVKESK. V lost 5 bases to trimming and J lost 6 bases, with 11 bases between them. The CDR3 totals 12 residues. CDR3 protein: CASSSGAPEQYF. CDR3 nucleotides: TGTGCCAGCAGCTCGGGGGCTCCCGAGCAGTACTTC.

The genes are TRBV7-9 and TRBJ2-2; 7 nucleotides agree with TRBD2. CDR3 length equals 14 residues. Looked up from germline, CDR1 is SEHNR and CDR2 is FQNEAQ (reference sequence). V dropped 5 bases and J dropped 7; count of bases not matched to a gene: 7. CDR3 nucleotides: TGTGCCAGCAGCCGTCCGCCGGGGGGCGGGGAGCTGTTTTTT. This codes for CASSRPPGGGELFF.

The chain links TRBV25-1 to TRBJ2-7; 9 nucleotides match TRBD1. CDR3 length equals 15 residues. Looked up from germline, CDR1 is MGHDK and CDR2 is SYGVNS. The junction had 4 bases not matched to a gene; V was cut back by 4 bases and J by 0 bases. The CDR3 sequence: CASSGGTGISYEQYF. The DNA of the CDR3 is TGTGCCAGCAGTGGCGGGACAGGGATCTCCTACGAGCAGTACTTC.

The chain is built from TRBV20-1 and TRBJ2-7; D gene unclear. Germline CDR1 and CDR2: DFQATT and SNEGSKA (reference sequence). The V gene lost 1 base and the J gene lost 5 bases, with 15 bases spanning the gap. There are 14 residues in the CDR3. CDR3 coding DNA: TGCAGTGCTAGAGGGTTCGTGGGTCTCCACGAGCAGTACTTC. It codes for CSARGFVGLHEQYF.

This clonotype was observed a single time. The chain links TRBV4-1 to TRBJ1-2; D gene ambiguous. Germline CDR1 MGHRA, CDR2 YSYEKL. Between the trimmed V and J ends, which lost 0 bases and 7 bases, there was a span of 18 bases. The CDR3 is 16 amino acids. CDR3 in amino acids: CASSQDLIQRVVGYTF. The CDR3 bases are TGCGCCAGCAGCCAAGATTTGATTCAGAGGGTTGTTGGCTACACCTTC.

This clonotype has just a few counts. J is TRBJ2-7 and V is TRBV27; 8 bases match TRBD1. This CDR3 is 16 amino acids long. Germline lookup yields CDR1 MNHEY and CDR2 SMNVEV (reference sequence). Trimming cost V 0 bases and J 3 bases; bases outside gene matches: 7. The CDR3, as DNA: TGTGCCAGCAGTTTATCCGGACAGGGACTGTTCTACGAGCAGTACTTC. Its translation is CASSLSGQGLFYEQYF.

J is TRBJ2-2 and V is TRBV5-1; D gene ambiguous. CDR1 and CDR2 (germline): SGHRS, YFSETQ. The CDR3 has 14 residues. Trimming cost V 2 bases and J 5 bases, with 10 bases left between them. DNA of the CDR3: TGCGCCAGCAGCTTCCGCCCCGGGACCGGGGAGCTGTTTTTT. This encodes CASSFRPGTGELFF.

The chain couples TRBV20-1 to TRBJ1-1; 7 nucleotides line up with TRBD1. CDR1 and CDR2 (germline): DFQATT, SNEGSKA (reference sequence). V was pared by 2 bases and J by 0 bases, with 3 bases of the junction left unmatched. The length of the CDR3 is 14 residues. DNA of the CDR3: TGCAGTGCTAGACAGGGGGAAGTGAACACTGAAGCTTTCTTT. Translated, it gives CSARQGEVNTEAFF.

The J gene is TRBJ2-3, the V gene TRBV2, with TRBD1 identical over 12 bases. The ends lost 8 bases at V and 5 bases at J; junction bases unmatched: 8. Germline-derived CDR1 and CDR2 are SNHLY and FYNNEI. The CDR3 length is 15 residues. Written as DNA, the CDR3 is TGTGCCAGCGGACCGGGACAGGGGGCCGTAGATACGCAGTATTTT. It encodes CASGPGQGAVDTQYF.

CDR3 nucleotide sequence: TGTGCCAGCAGTTACGCACTCGCACGCGAGCAGTACTTC. This gives the protein CASSYALAREQYF. The rearrangement joins TRBV6-5 to TRBJ2-7; unclear D gene. Germline V gene sequence: CDR1 MNHEY, CDR2 SVGAGI. The CDR3 totals 13 residues. The ends were cut back, 2 bases at V and 6 bases at J, with 11 bases in the middle.

A single count supports this clonotype. The chain joins TRBV27 to TRBJ2-2; 8 bases align to TRBD2. The CDR3 loop spans 15 amino acids. V lost 2 bases and J lost 3; bases outside the gene matches: 2. CDR1 is MNHEY and CDR2 is SMNVEV in the germline V gene (reference sequence). The DNA for the CDR3 is TGTGCCAGCAGTTTAGCGGGAGGCCACACCGGGGAGCTGTTTTTT. This codes for CASSLAGGHTGELFF.

The chain uses TRBV29-1 and TRBJ2-7; possible D gene TRBD2, 6 bases. V shed 5 bases and J shed 2 bases, with 13 bases lying between them. Germline values: CDR1 SQVTM, CDR2 ANQGSEA. This CDR3 is 13 amino acids long. CDR3 nucleotide sequence: TGCAGCGTTATAGGGACTGTAACCTACGAGCAGTACTTC. It encodes CSVIGTVTYEQYF.